One and the same sample provided the 27 T cell receptor beta chains below, sequenced in a study of cytomegalovirus exposure and HLA in healthy donors. Primers included in the PCR were 60 Vbeta and 13 Jbeta primers. Only in-frame clones appear in the TCRdb table, and some are missing; sequencing was by immunoSEQ multiplex PCR. The table shows tens of thousands of clones, with about 79% occurring only once. Sequenced: PBMCs. The receptor source for this set is a man aged 45 to 65 in good health and CMV-seronegative.

The CDR3 spells CAITETPTGETQYF. CDR3 nucleotides: TGTGCCATCACCGAAACCCCTACAGGGGAGACCCAGTACTTC. The chain couples TRBV10-3 to TRBJ2-5; perhaps TRBD1 as D (6 bases). The V end lost 7 bases, the J end lost 5 bases, and 17 bases lay between the germline ends. The length of the CDR3 is 14 residues. Germline loops: CDR1 ENHRY, CDR2 SYGVKD.

The chain combines TRBV29-1 with TRBJ2-7; D possibly corresponds to TRBD1 (6 bases). From germline, CDR1 is SQVTM and CDR2 ANQGSEA. The V end was cut by 4 bases, the J end by 5 bases, with 15 bases between. This CDR3 region has 13 residues. The CDR3 sequence is CSVALHRVNEQYF. The CDR3 region has the DNA TGCAGCGTTGCGTTACACAGGGTGAACGAGCAGTACTTC.

The J gene is TRBJ2-7, the V gene TRBV2; tentative D call: TRBD1 (5 bases). Germline V gene data show CDR1 as SNHLY and CDR2 as FYNNEI. V was trimmed by 7 bases and J by 6 bases, leaving 19 bases between them. This CDR3 contains 14 residues. The chain's CDR3 is CASNRDGRVPEQYF. DNA of the CDR3: TGTGCCAGCAACCGAGATGGCAGGGTGCCCGAGCAGTACTTC.

The CDR3 DNA is TGTGCCAGCCTCGGGACAGGGGGCGAGCAGTACTTC. Encoded protein: CASLGTGGEQYF. The genes are TRBV2 and TRBJ2-7; 11 nucleotides line up with TRBD1. The CDR3 runs to 12 residues. Per germline, CDR1 SNHLY and CDR2 FYNNEI. Losses at the gene ends were 8 bases for V and 6 bases for J; bases not matched to a gene: 3.

The V and J genes are TRBV4-1 and TRBJ2-7; 9 nucleotides line up with TRBD1. CDR1 and CDR2 (germline): MGHRA, YSYEKL. The CDR3 consists of 14 residues. J lost 5 bases, V lost 4 bases, and 6 bases had no gene match. Here the CDR3 reads CASSPYTGGHEQYF. The CDR3 DNA reads TGCGCCAGCAGCCCTTACACAGGGGGCCACGAGCAGTACTTC.

J is TRBJ2-2 and V is TRBV5-1; 7 bases agree with TRBD2. The CDR3 length is 14 residues. Trimming removed 5 bases from V and 6 bases from J; junction bases left unmatched: 7. Per germline, CDR1 SGHRS and CDR2 YFSETQ. The CDR3 reads CASSTPGGSGELFF. CDR3 nucleotide sequence: TGCGCCAGCAGTACCCCGGGGGGTTCCGGGGAGCTGTTTTTT.

The chain's CDR3 is CASSLGTGNEAFF. In DNA form, the CDR3 reads TGTGCCAGCAGCCTAGGGACAGGAAATGAAGCTTTCTTT. The V gene is TRBV7-2, the J gene TRBJ1-1; the match to TRBD1 covers 8 bases. Germline V gene lookup returns CDR1 SGHTA and CDR2 FQGNSA. J gave up 7 bases and V 5 bases, and 6 bases lay outside the gene matches. The CDR3 extends over 13 amino acids.

The rearrangement joins TRBV5-1 to TRBJ2-5; D is perhaps TRBD2 (7 bases). This CDR3 comprises 14 residues. V gave up 4 bases and J gave up 3 bases, with 13 bases separating them. Germline V gene data show CDR1 as SGHRS and CDR2 as YFSETQ. The CDR3 DNA is TGCGCCAGCAGCCCGGGGGCGGGAGAAGAGACCCAGTACTTC. Its protein is CASSPGAGEETQYF.

The chain carries TRBV4-2 and TRBJ2-7; 9 nucleotides align to TRBD1. CDR3 size: 19 residues. In germline, CDR1 is LGHNA, CDR2 YNFKEQ. Losses at the gene ends were 2 bases for V and 3 bases for J; bases not matched to a gene: 17. Here the CDR3 DNA reads TGTGCCAGCAGCCAATTAGGAGGAAATACAGGGGGCGATTTCTACGAGCAGTACTTC. This encodes CASSQLGGNTGGDFYEQYF.

The J gene is TRBJ2-1, the V gene TRBV10-3; TRBD2 matches at 7 bases. From germline, CDR1 is ENHRY and CDR2 SYGVKD. Trimming cost V 2 bases and J 9 bases; bases outside gene matches: 13. This CDR3 contains 16 residues. Here the CDR3 DNA reads TGTGCCATCAGTGAGAAGTTGGGAGCGGGACGTGCTGAGCAGTTCTTC. This codes for CAISEKLGAGRAEQFF.

Concerning this clone: The same CDR3 arises from other DNA sequences in this sample as well. CDR3 in DNA: TGTGCCAGCAGCGGACTAGCGGGAGGCACAGATACGCAGTATTTT. Its protein is CASSGLAGGTDTQYF. J is TRBJ2-3 and V is TRBV6-1; 13 positions match TRBD2. Germline assignment: CDR1 MNHNS and CDR2 SASEGT. The CDR3 has 15 amino acids. V was pared by 6 bases and J by 1 base, with 1 base of the junction left unmatched.

There are a few counts of this clone. The chain couples TRBV6-5 to TRBJ2-1; TRBD2 aligns across 9 bases. Germline CDR1 is MNHEY and CDR2 is SVGAGI. This CDR3 has 15 amino acids. Trimming at V came to 5 bases and at J to 6 bases, leaving 8 bases not matched to a gene. The CDR3 region has the DNA TGTGCCAGCAGTACCTGGACTAGCGAGGCCAATGAGCAGTTCTTC. Its translation: CASSTWTSEANEQFF.

The chain carries TRBV19 and TRBJ1-5; 8 bases match TRBD1. Per germline, CDR1 LNHDA and CDR2 SQIVND (reference sequence). The CDR3 is 13 residues long. Here the CDR3 DNA reads TGTCCTTACGACAGGGGATTCAATCAGCCCCAGCATTTT. Translating gives CPYDRGFNQPQHF.

The chain carries TRBV5-1 and TRBJ2-1, with D unresolved. With 0 bases removed from V and 0 bases from J, the gap between germline ends came to 10 bases. Germline CDR1 SGHRS, CDR2 YFSETQ. The CDR3 totals 16 residues. This chain's CDR3 is CASSLASASSYNEQFF. In nucleotides, the CDR3 is TGCGCCAGCAGCTTGGCCAGCGCGAGCTCCTACAATGAGCAGTTCTTC.

The rearrangement links TRBV18 to TRBJ2-4; the match to TRBD1 covers 8 bases. This CDR3 is built from 15 residues. CDR1 and CDR2 from the germline V gene are KGHSH and LQKENI. V trimming: 6 bases; J trimming: 2 bases; junction bases outside the gene matches: 6. The DNA of the CDR3 is TGTGCCAGCTCCCTCGGACAGGGACCCAAAAACATTCAGTACTTC. Its translation is CASSLGQGPKNIQYF.

This chain connects TRBV10-1 to TRBJ2-7; D may be TRBD1 (6 bases). Germline V gene sequence: CDR1 WNHNN, CDR2 SYGVQD (reference sequence). There are 13 residues in the CDR3. The V end was cut by 2 bases, the J end by 4 bases, with 9 bases between. Written as DNA, the CDR3 is TGCGCCAGCAGTGAGGGAAGGGGGTACGAGCAGTACTTC. This gives the protein CASSEGRGYEQYF.

The V gene is TRBV5-6, the J gene TRBJ1-2; D is ambiguous. There are 13 residues in the CDR3. V dropped 0 bases and J dropped 8 bases, with 11 bases sitting between them. In germline, CDR1 is SGHDT, CDR2 YYEEEE. CDR3 sequence reads: CASSLANGEGYTF. CDR3 nucleotide sequence: TGTGCCAGCAGCTTGGCCAATGGAGAGGGCTACACCTTC.

The genes are TRBV28 and TRBJ2-2; TRBD2 agrees at 7 bases. After removal of 4 bases from V and 3 bases from J, the junction contained 11 bases not matched to a gene. CDR3 size: 17 residues. The germline CDR1 and CDR2 sequences are MDHEN and SYDVKM. The CDR3 DNA sequence: TGTGCCAGCAGTTCCCCCGCGGGGGTGGGAGACACCGGGGAGCTGTTTTTT. Its protein product is CASSSPAGVGDTGELFF.

CDR3 in DNA: TGTGCCAGCAGGGGCGGGGATAGTAGCTCCTACGAGCAGTACTTC. Protein product: CASRGGDSSSYEQYF. This chain uses TRBV28 with TRBJ2-7; TRBD2 is a possible D gene (6 bases). CDR3 length: 15 residues. The ends were cut back, 6 bases at V and 0 bases at J, with 15 bases in the middle. Germline V lookup: CDR1 MDHEN, CDR2 SYDVKM.

The rearrangement links TRBV29-1 to TRBJ1-1; D possibly corresponds to TRBD1 (6 bases). CDR1 and CDR2 (germline): SQVTM, ANQGSEA. The CDR3 is 13 amino acids. Between the trimmed V and J ends, which lost 7 bases and 1 base, there was a span of 13 bases. The CDR3 region is CSAAQGTNTEAFF. DNA of the CDR3: TGCAGCGCAGCCCAGGGGACGAACACTGAAGCTTTCTTT.

The CDR3: CASSGPGSPSGGYTF. In nucleotides, the CDR3 is TGTGCCAGCAGTGGACCCGGGAGCCCTTCGGGCGGCTACACCTTC. This chain joins TRBV6-1 and TRBJ1-2; no clear D. V shed 4 bases and J shed 8 bases, with 20 bases lying between them. CDR1 is MNHNS, CDR2 SASEGT, per germline. The CDR3 sequence is 15 residues long.

The rearrangement uses TRBV7-6 and TRBJ1-1; a weak D match, TRBD1 (6 bases). Germline CDR1 is SGHVS and CDR2 is FNYEAQ. The CDR3 covers 15 residues. The V end lost 3 bases, the J end lost 5 bases, and 16 bases lay between the germline ends. The CDR3 DNA reads as TGTGCCAGCAGCTTCTCTGGGGGCAGGAGTACTGAAGCTTTCTTT. This sequence encodes CASSFSGGRSTEAFF.

This clone was seen just once. The chain combines TRBV7-2 with TRBJ2-5; 9 bases fit TRBD2. V gave up 5 bases and J gave up 4 bases; unmatched junction bases: 14. Per the germline V gene, CDR1 is SGHTA and CDR2 is FQGNSA. This CDR3 has 17 amino acids. Written as DNA, the CDR3 is TGTGCCAGCAGCCAAACCTGGGCGGGAGGGCCTGGAGAGACCCAGTACTTC. Translated, it gives CASSQTWAGGPGETQYF.

The rearrangement joins TRBV5-1 to TRBJ2-5; tentative D call: TRBD1 (6 bases). Germline CDR1 is SGHRS and CDR2 is YFSETQ. V was clipped by 4 bases and J by 5 bases, with 21 bases between them. This CDR3 is built from 16 residues. CDR3 sequence (DNA): TGCGCCAGCAGCGCCCTGGGTACAGGGAGTGGGGAGACCCAGTACTTC. Its protein is CASSALGTGSGETQYF. Variable domain in full (rest from reference TRBV5-1 and TRBJ2-5): KAGVTQTPRYLIKTRGQQVTLSCSPISGHRSVSWYQQTPGQGLQFLFEYFSETQRNKGNFPGRFSGRQFSNSRSEMNVSTLELGDSALYLCASSALGTGSGETQYFGPGTRLLVL.

This chain uses TRBV5-1 with TRBJ1-1; weak D call: TRBD1 (5 bases). The V end lost 0 bases, the J end lost 5 bases, and 11 bases lay between the germline ends. The CDR3 consists of 14 residues. Looked up from germline, CDR1 is SGHRS and CDR2 is YFSETQ. For the CDR3, the DNA is TGCGCCAGCAGCTTGGCCGCAGGGCGGACTGAAGCTTTCTTT. As protein: CASSLAAGRTEAFF.

This chain links TRBV15 with TRBJ2-3; a possible D gene is TRBD2 (5 bases). Germline V lookup: CDR1 LNHNV, CDR2 YYDKDF (reference sequence). The CDR3 is 16 amino acids. Between the trimmed V and J ends, which lost 1 base and 2 bases, there was a span of 13 bases. The DNA for the CDR3 is TGTGCCACCAGCAGAGGTTCGGGGTTTAACACAGATACGCAGTATTTT. Amino acid sequence: CATSRGSGFNTDTQYF.

The chain recombines TRBV9 with TRBJ1-1, with 7 bases aligning to TRBD1. CDR1 is SGDLS and CDR2 is YYNGEE in the germline V gene. The CDR3 has 15 residues. Germline trimming cut 4 bases from V and 0 bases from J; bases unmatched to any gene: 6. The DNA of the CDR3 is TGTGCCAGCAGCTCCCTGGGACAGTTGAACACTGAAGCTTTCTTT. Translation gives CASSSLGQLNTEAFF.